The 11 T cell receptor beta chains below all came from one sample that was sequenced in a study of blood T cells in healthy people across ages. Through a sample-barcoded 5' primer and a J-beta primer mix, a second PCR was run for about 7 to 12 cycles. TCRdb itself ran the 5' RACE reads through MiXCR, one entry per CDR3 protein. Of 1.5 million to 2 million distinct CDR3 sequences listed, around 48% were seen once; the top ten hold 2% to 2.5%. Material: blood. These receptors were obtained from a woman in her 40s in good health.

V is TRBV9 and J is TRBJ1-6; D unclear. The CDR3 covers 13 residues. Germline-derived CDR1 and CDR2 are SGDLS and YYNGEE. V gave up 3 bases and J gave up 10 bases, with 11 bases separating them. The CDR3 region has the DNA TGTGCCAGCAGCGCGGCGGGTAGGTCACCCCTCCACTTT. This codes for CASSAAGRSPLHF.

This chain links TRBV6-5 with TRBJ1-2, with D possibly TRBD1 on 5 matching bases. Germline CDR1 MNHEY, CDR2 SVGAGI. V shed 3 bases and J shed 7 bases, with 9 bases lying between them. The CDR3 spans 12 residues. CDR3 in amino acids: CASSYSGVGYTF. For the CDR3, the DNA is TGTGCCAGCAGTTATTCGGGGGTTGGCTACACCTTC.

The chain links TRBV6-1 to TRBJ1-1, with 8 bases identical to TRBD1. Germline V gives CDR1 MNHNS, CDR2 SASEGT. Germline trimming cut 0 bases from V and 5 bases from J; bases unmatched to any gene: 5. The CDR3 covers 15 residues. The CDR3, as DNA: TGTGCCAGCAGTGAAGCGGACAGGGTGGGAACTGAAGCTTTCTTT. Encoded protein: CASSEADRVGTEAFF.

The chain joins TRBV24-1 to TRBJ2-1; D not resolved. Germline values: CDR1 KGHDR, CDR2 SFDVKD. Trimming left V 0 bases short and J 4 bases short, with 15 bases between. The CDR3 contains 17 residues. This CDR3 reads CATSDLKGKQPYNEQFF. CDR3 DNA sequence: TGTGCCACCAGTGATTTGAAAGGGAAGCAACCGTACAATGAGCAGTTCTTC.

The chain employs TRBV18 and TRBJ2-4, with D tentatively TRBD1 (5 bases). The J call may be mistaken, given a closer DNA end match to TRBJ2-5. Per germline, CDR1 KGHSH and CDR2 LQKENI. The CDR3 has 16 amino acids. The CDR3 bases are TGTGCCAGCTCACCACCGGCTACTCTGGGGCGGGAGACCCAGTACTTC. It is translated as CASSPPATLGRETQYF.

The chain recombines TRBV7-2 with TRBJ1-4; D uncertain. The germline CDR1 and CDR2 sequences are SGHTA and FQGNSA. V was trimmed by 4 bases and J by 5 bases, leaving 11 bases between them. CDR3 length equals 14 residues. The chain's CDR3 is CASSSSRTNEKLFF. The CDR3 nucleotides read TGTGCCAGCAGCTCGAGCCGTACGAATGAAAAACTGTTTTTT.

J is TRBJ2-1 and V is TRBV20-1; D ambiguous. Trimming took 8 bases from V and 5 from J, leaving 13 bases between them. The CDR3 has 12 amino acids. Germline CDR1 DFQATT, CDR2 SNEGSKA (reference sequence). CDR3 bases: TGCAGTTCAAGCCCATGGGACAATGAGCAGTTCTTC. The encoded protein is CSSSPWDNEQFF.

The gene calls are TRBV4-1 and TRBJ2-7; no definite D call. The V gene lost 3 bases and the J gene lost 0 bases, with 12 bases spanning the gap. The CDR3 has 15 amino acids. The germline V gene encodes CDR1 MGHRA and CDR2 YSYEKL. The CDR3 here is CASSQARANSYEQYF. The CDR3 bases are TGCGCCAGCAGCCAGGCTAGAGCAAACTCCTACGAGCAGTACTTC.

The chain uses TRBV10-3 and TRBJ2-4; tentatively, D is TRBD2 (6 bases). Germline loops: CDR1 ENHRY, CDR2 SYGVKD. CDR3 length: 15 amino acids. Trimming left V 6 bases short and J 3 bases short, with 15 bases between. DNA for the CDR3: TGTGCCATCAGCGACACTAGCTTAGACAAAAACATTCAGTACTTC. Translated, it gives CAISDTSLDKNIQYF.

This clonotype was detected many times. This chain connects TRBV15 to TRBJ1-2; 9 bases align to TRBD1. CDR3 length equals 16 residues. Unmatched junction bases numbered 13, after V lost 5 bases and J lost 6 bases. Germline V gene lookup returns CDR1 LNHNV and CDR2 YYDKDF (reference sequence). This chain's CDR3 is CATSRSVRGQGDGYTF. The CDR3 nucleotides read TGTGCCACCAGCCGCTCAGTTAGGGGACAGGGAGATGGCTACACCTTC.

The rearrangement uses TRBV6-1 and TRBJ1-2, with D maybe TRBD1 (5 bases). The CDR3 has 14 residues. V was clipped by 0 bases and J by 6 bases, with 11 bases between them. Germline assignment: CDR1 MNHNS and CDR2 SASEGT. CDR3 sequence reads: CASSEAAGSHGYTF. The DNA of the CDR3 is TGTGCCAGCAGTGAAGCGGCAGGGTCCCATGGCTACACCTTC.